The source of this T cell receptor (beta chain) is a study of cytomegalovirus exposure and HLA in healthy donors. Study results and limitations: In vitro assays verified that three CMV-associated chains recognized CMV antigens specifically. Cytomegalovirus-associated status was assigned to approximately 160 TCR beta chains.

Germline trimming cut 2 bases from V and 4 bases from J; bases unmatched to any gene: 8. This CDR3 spans 14 amino acids. Per the germline V gene, CDR1 is GTSNPN and CDR2 is SVGIG (reference sequence). Turning to this clone: The antigen is not known.

Vbeta (60) and Jbeta (13) primers were used in the PCR. Produced via immunoSEQ multiplex PCR; TCRdb's table is partial and in-frame only. The repertoire table contains some 70,000 clones. The chain joins TRBV30 to TRBJ2-7; 7 nucleotides match TRBD1. Sequencing was performed on PBMCs. The sequence came from a boy aged 5-17 years in good health and CMV-seronegative. CDR3 sequence (DNA): TGTGCCTGGAGTACCGGGACAGTTAATTACGAGCAGTACTTC. It encodes CAWSTGTVNYEQYF.